The clone carrying this T cell receptor (beta chain) was counted only a few times. Antigen: not known. It may be a read error: a sequence one base away is much more abundant. The conserved phenylalanine or tryptophan normally closing the CDR3 is absent here, so this likely arose from a read error. The data are from a study of CD8+CD57+ T cells in acquired aplastic anemia. Overall study: The sorted CD4+ and CD8+ cells yielded an average approximately 3.2 ug of DNA. Study-level results: Patients were compared with controls for CD8+ Simpson's diversity, and no significant difference emerged. Patients and controls had in common approximately 29 CD8+ CDR3 sequences.

CDR3 length equals 16 residues. The V gene end was trimmed by 6 bases and the J gene end by 7 bases; junction bases not matched to a gene: 11. Germline assignment: CDR1 SGHTA and CDR2 FQGTGA. CDR3 and TCR beta VDJ profiling relied on a genomic DNA template. Via MiXCR, TCRdb re-called the reads, giving one row per CDR3 protein. The repertoire has 250,000 to 300,000 distinct CDR3 sequences, around three fifths of them found once; the top ten carry around 7.6%. The receptor was isolated from a human donor with severe aplastic anemia or a healthy control (not recorded which). Sequences were obtained from sorted CD4+, CD8+, or CD8+CD57+ T cells (not recorded which) from PBMCs. The V call is TRBV7-3, the J call TRBJ2-5; TRBD2 aligns across 13 bases. This CDR3 is CASRLTSGGPLGTQYY. CDR3 nucleotide sequence: TGTGCCAGCAGGTTGACTAGCGGGGGGCCACTTGGGACCCAGTACTAC.